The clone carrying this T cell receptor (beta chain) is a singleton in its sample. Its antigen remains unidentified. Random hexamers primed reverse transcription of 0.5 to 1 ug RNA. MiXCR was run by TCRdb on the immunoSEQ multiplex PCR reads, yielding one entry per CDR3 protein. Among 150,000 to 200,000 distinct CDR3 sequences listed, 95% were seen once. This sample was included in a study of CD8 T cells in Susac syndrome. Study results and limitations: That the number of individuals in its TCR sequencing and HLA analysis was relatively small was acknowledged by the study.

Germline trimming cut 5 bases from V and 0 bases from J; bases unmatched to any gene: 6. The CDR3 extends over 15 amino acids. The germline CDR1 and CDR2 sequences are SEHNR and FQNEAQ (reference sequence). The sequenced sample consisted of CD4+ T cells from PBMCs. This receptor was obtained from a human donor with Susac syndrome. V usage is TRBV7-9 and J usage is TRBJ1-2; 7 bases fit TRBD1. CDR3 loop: CASSRGTVANYGYTF. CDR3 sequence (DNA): TGTGCCAGCAGCCGCGGGACAGTAGCTAACTATGGCTACACCTTC.